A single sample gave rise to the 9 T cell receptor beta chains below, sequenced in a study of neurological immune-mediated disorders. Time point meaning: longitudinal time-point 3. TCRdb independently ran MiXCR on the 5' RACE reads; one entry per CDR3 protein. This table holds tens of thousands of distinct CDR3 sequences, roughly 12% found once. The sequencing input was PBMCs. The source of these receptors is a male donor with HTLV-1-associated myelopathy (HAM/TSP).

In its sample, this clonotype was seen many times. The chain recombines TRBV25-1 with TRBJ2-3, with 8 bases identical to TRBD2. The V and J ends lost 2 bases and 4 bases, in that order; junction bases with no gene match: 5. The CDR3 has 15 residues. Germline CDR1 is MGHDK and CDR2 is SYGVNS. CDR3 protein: CASSEMGGGSDTQYF. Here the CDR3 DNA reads TGTGCCAGCAGTGAAATGGGCGGGGGGTCAGATACGCAGTATTTT.

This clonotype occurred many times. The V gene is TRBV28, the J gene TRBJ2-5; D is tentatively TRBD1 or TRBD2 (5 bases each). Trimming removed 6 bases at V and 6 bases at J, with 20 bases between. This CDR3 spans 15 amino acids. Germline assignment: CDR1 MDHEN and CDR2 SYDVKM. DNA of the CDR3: TGTGCCAGCAGGGAGTTGGTCGGGACGTTAAAGACCCAGTACTTC. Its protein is CASRELVGTLKTQYF.

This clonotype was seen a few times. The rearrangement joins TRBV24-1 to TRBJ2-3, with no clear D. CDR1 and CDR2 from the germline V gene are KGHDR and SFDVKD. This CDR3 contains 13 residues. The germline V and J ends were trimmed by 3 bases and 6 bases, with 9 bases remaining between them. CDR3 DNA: TGTGCCACCAGTGATCAGTTTGGGGATACGCAGTATTTT. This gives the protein CATSDQFGDTQYF.

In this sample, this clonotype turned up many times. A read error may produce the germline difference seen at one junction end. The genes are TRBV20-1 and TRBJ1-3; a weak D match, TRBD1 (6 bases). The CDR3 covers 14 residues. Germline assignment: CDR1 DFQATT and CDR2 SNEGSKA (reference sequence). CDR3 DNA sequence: TGCAGTTCATACCCTAGCCGGGGGGCAAACACCGTATATTTT. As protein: CSSYPSRGANTVYF.

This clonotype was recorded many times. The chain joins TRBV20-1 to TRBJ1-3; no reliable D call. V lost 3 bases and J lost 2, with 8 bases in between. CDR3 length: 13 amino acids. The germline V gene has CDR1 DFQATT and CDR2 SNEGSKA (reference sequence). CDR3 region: CSARLQTGNTIYF. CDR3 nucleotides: TGCAGTGCTAGGTTACAGACTGGAAACACCATATATTTT.

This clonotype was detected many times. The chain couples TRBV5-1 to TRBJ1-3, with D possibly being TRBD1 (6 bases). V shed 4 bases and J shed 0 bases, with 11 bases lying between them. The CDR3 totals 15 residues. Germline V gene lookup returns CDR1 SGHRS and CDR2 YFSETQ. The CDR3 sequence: CASSPDSFSGNTIYF. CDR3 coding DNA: TGCGCCAGCAGCCCGGACAGCTTCTCTGGAAACACCATATATTTT.

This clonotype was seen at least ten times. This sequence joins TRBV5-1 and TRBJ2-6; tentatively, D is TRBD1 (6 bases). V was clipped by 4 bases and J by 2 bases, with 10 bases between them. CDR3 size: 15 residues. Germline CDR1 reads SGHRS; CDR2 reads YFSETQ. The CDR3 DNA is TGCGCCAGCAGCCCAGGGGATGCTGGGGCCAACGTCCTGACTTTC. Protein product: CASSPGDAGANVLTF.

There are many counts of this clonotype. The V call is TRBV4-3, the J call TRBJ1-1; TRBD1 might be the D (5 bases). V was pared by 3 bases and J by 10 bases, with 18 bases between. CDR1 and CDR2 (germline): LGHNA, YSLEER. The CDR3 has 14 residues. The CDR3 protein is CASSQEGMIGGAFF. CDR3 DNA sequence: TGCGCCAGCAGCCAGGAAGGGATGATTGGGGGAGCTTTCTTT.

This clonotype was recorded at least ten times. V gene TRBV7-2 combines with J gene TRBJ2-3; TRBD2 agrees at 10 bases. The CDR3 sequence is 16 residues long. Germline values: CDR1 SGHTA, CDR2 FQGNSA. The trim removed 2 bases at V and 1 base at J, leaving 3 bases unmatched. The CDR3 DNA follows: TGTGCCAGCAGCTTACTAGCGGGGGACCGCACAGATACGCAGTATTTT. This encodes CASSLLAGDRTDTQYF.